The T cell receptor (beta chain) under discussion was sequenced for a study of T-cell memory formation after mild COVID-19. As for the study in general: Largely donor-specific sequence clusters came from a couple of donors.

V was cut by 5 bases and J by 3 bases, with 20 bases left in between. The CDR3 runs 16 residues. Germline V gene data show CDR1 as SSHAT and CDR2 as FNYEAQ (reference sequence). TCR alpha and TCR beta cDNA libraries with sample barcodes and UMIs came from 5'RACE using constant-segment primers. TCRdb independently ran MiXCR on the 5' RACE reads; one entry per CDR3 protein. The table lists 530,000 or so distinct CDR3 sequences, approximately 15% of them singletons. This clonotype was counted a few times. Antigen: not known. General study findings and limits: Clones that got smaller from day 15 to 85 had even CD4/CD8, while clones growing later tipped toward CD4+.

The chain is built from TRBV7-7 and TRBJ2-7; D call uncertain. The sequenced sample consisted of PBMCs or a T cell subset sorted from them (not recorded which). The origin of this receptor is an adult woman who had mild COVID-19 (a few samples of this study predate the infection). Cell type and time point are not known. DNA of the CDR3: TGTGCCAGCAGCCCAAAGCTGGGGTATGAGAACTACGAGCAGTACTTC. It translates to CASSPKLGYENYEQYF. The variable domain in full, with the rest retrieved from reference TRBV7-7 and TRBJ2-7, is GAGVSQSPRYKVTKRGQDVTLRCDPISSHATLYWYQQALGQGPEFLTYFNYEAQPDKSGLPSDRFSAERPEGSISTLTIQRTEQRDSAMYRCASSPKLGYENYEQYFGPGTRLTVT.